Listed below are T cell receptor beta chains from one sample, sequenced in a study of radiotherapy plus CTLA-4 blockade in lung cancer. Assay used: immunoSEQ multiplex PCR; TCRdb lists only in-frame clones, some missing. The sample yields around 110,000 clones, roughly four fifths seen once. Sequencing was performed on peripheral blood, taken from a patient treated with radiotherapy plus ipilimumab. These receptors all stem from a human donor with non-small cell lung cancer that progressed on radiotherapy plus ipilimumab. Some clones in this sample may be carry-over from other donors' samples. Each CDR3 is given without its conserved first and last residue. Each record gives: J gene, V gene, CDR3 protein.

>TRBJ1-1|TRBV19
ASSILGANTEAF
>TRBJ2-3|TRBV4-3
ASSQDRGSVFTDTQY
>TRBJ2-1|TRBV7-8
ASSPLEDEQF
>TRBJ2-1|TRBV11-3
ASSFRGANEQF
>TRBJ1-2|TRBV28
ASSWTVKGYT
>TRBJ2-5|TRBV7-3
ASSLRGTTEGETQY
>TRBJ1-2|TRBV7-2
ASSLMIPSGTDYGYT
>TRBJ1-3|TRBV5-1
ASSLQQGGTGGNTIY
>TRBJ2-2|TRBV5-6
ASSLVSRNTGELF
>TRBJ1-5|TRBV9
ASSVGGTWGSNQPQH
>TRBJ1-1|TRBV6-5
ASSSGHRNTEAF
>TRBJ2-6|TRBV10-3
ASGTGVPGANVLT
>-|TRBV11-2
ASSLNRGHVYEQY
>TRBJ1-6|TRBV10-1
ASPRPPLGSYNSPLH
>TRBJ2-1|TRBV9
ASSVGRGAYNEQF
>TRBJ1-1|TRBV18
ASSPFQVWTEAF
>TRBJ1-2|TRBV7-2
ASSLGTRSYGYT
>TRBJ1-1|TRBV7-2
ASSLYGSNTEAF
>TRBJ2-1|TRBV27
ASSPLSHRAEQF
>TRBJ2-1|TRBV7-3
ASSLLGLAGGEQF
>TRBJ1-4|TRBV2
ASKPLGGTNEKLF
>TRBJ2-5|TRBV5-4
ASSLGGIGQETQY
>TRBJ2-3|TRBV18
ASSPPLGEIGTDTQY
>TRBJ1-4|TRBV5-1
ASSLGPGGVNEKLF
>TRBJ1-1|TRBV2
ASRTDFPNTEAF
>TRBJ2-5|TRBV5-6
ASRREGSRGFKTQY
>TRBJ2-6|TRBV12-5
ASGGRQASGANVLT
>TRBJ2-7|TRBV7-2
ASSLANSIYEQY
>TRBJ2-1|TRBV19
ASSTSGTSGQEQF
>TRBJ2-3|TRBV5-6
ASSLFGSQATDTQY
>TRBJ2-7|TRBV11-3
ASSLQTGYEQY
>TRBJ1-1|TRBV2
ASSIQPRQGGTEAF
>TRBJ1-1|TRBV27
ASSSPPDGISGEF
>TRBJ2-5|TRBV29-1
SVAEVGYGETQY
>TRBJ2-7|TRBV4-3
ASSRYDRGDEQY
>TRBJ1-1|TRBV15
ATSRVLGVNTEAF
>TRBJ2-7|TRBV5-1
ASSSGTEAYEQY
>TRBJ2-1|TRBV5-3
ARSLGGITKVQF
>TRBJ2-7|TRBV2
ASRLNREGIYEQY
>TRBJ1-1|TRBV5-8
ASSLRDTEAF
>TRBJ1-1|TRBV2
ASSDDKPVKAF
>TRBJ2-3|TRBV7-9
ASSSDRQSPDTQY
>TRBJ1-1|TRBV6-5
ASSYSFRDRDTEAF
>TRBJ2-7|TRBV5-1
ASSLGTGDSYEQY
>TRBJ2-5|TRBV25-1
ASQRAAGGGETQY
>TRBJ1-3|TRBV19
ASSMLGQGTGNTIY
>TRBJ1-1|TRBV5-6
ASSYPPGPAF
>TRBJ2-1|TRBV28
ASNRGRKFYNEQF
>TRBJ1-1|TRBV7-2
ASSIRDRETEAF
>TRBJ2-7|TRBV11-2
ASSLNGEQY
>TRBJ2-7|TRBV11-1
ASSPDREGYEQY
>TRBJ1-1|TRBV5-4
ASSTRTGDTTEAF
>TRBJ1-5|TRBV5-8
ASSPRDLSNQPQH
>TRBJ1-4|TRBV5-1
ASSFTTGTGDEKLF
>TRBJ2-7|TRBV6-1
ASSAERISSYEQY
>TRBJ1-5|TRBV11-2
ASSLGAGQPQH
>TRBJ1-1|TRBV7-3
VSSGSSFGRMNTEAF